The 5 T cell receptor beta chains listed next were all sequenced from one sample in a study of OX40 agonist ivuxolimab in advanced cancers. Produced via immunoSEQ multiplex PCR; TCRdb's table is partial and in-frame only. Here the sample spans around 53,000 clones, roughly 84% being singletons. The sample in question was CD4+ or CD8+ T cells sorted from blood, obtained in a trial of the OX40 agonist ivuxolimab. These receptors originate from an adult with an advanced solid tumor such as melanoma, head and neck, liver or kidney cancer.

The gene calls are TRBV2 and TRBJ2-3; 9 nucleotides match TRBD2. Germline lookup yields CDR1 SNHLY and CDR2 FYNNEI. V trimming: 3 bases; J trimming: 2 bases; junction bases outside the gene matches: 9. CDR3 length equals 17 residues. CDR3 sequence: CASSEFSGSFHTDTQYF. The CDR3 bases are TGTGCCAGCAGTGAGTTTAGCGGGAGCTTCCACACAGATACGCAGTATTTT.

V and J are TRBV6-6 and TRBJ1-1; D call uncertain. Trimming took off 6 bases at V and 7 bases at J, with 15 bases between the two ends. Germline V gives CDR1 MNHNY, CDR2 SVGAGI (reference sequence). This CDR3 comprises 13 residues. The CDR3 DNA reads as TGTGCCAGCAGGGATCCGGGCCCCAATGAAGCTTTCTTT. Protein product: CASRDPGPNEAFF.

The V call is TRBV10-2, the J call TRBJ2-6; 10 positions match TRBD1. V shed 7 bases, J shed 3 bases, and the junction held 3 bases outside the gene matches. Germline V lookup: CDR1 WSHSY, CDR2 SAAADI. The CDR3 contains 15 residues. The CDR3 sequence: CASTDRGLGANVLTF. CDR3 nucleotides: TGCGCCAGCACTGACAGGGGGCTTGGGGCCAACGTCCTGACTTTC.

This sequence joins TRBV6-6 and TRBJ1-5, with D uncertain. V was cut by 8 bases and J by 5 bases, with 13 bases left in between. This CDR3 spans 13 amino acids. CDR1 is MNHNY, CDR2 SVGAGI, per germline (reference sequence). DNA of the CDR3: TGTGCCAGCGGAAGAGGGTATGATCAGCCCCAGCATTTT. This codes for CASGRGYDQPQHF.

V and J are TRBV4-1 and TRBJ2-2, with D tentatively TRBD2 (6 bases). V was shortened by 0 bases and J by 8 bases, with 19 bases between the two germline ends. Germline V gene lookup returns CDR1 MGHRA and CDR2 YSYEKL. The CDR3 has 17 residues. This chain's CDR3 is CASSQEGLALGTGELFF. CDR3 DNA sequence: TGCGCCAGCAGCCAAGAAGGGCTAGCCTTGGGGACTGGGGAGCTGTTTTTT.